Following are 14 T cell receptor beta chains from one sample sequenced in a study of human T cells and chemical hapten exposure. Using its own MiXCR run on the RACE reads, TCRdb lists one record per CDR3 protein. The sample contains about 110,000 distinct CDR3 sequences, around 10% of which appear only once. Specified time point: pre-sensitization, week 0. Treatment specified: therapeutic diphenylcyclopropenone sensitization with weekly scalp DPC. The specimen comprised whole blood, sampled in connection with sensitization to the hapten diphenylcyclopropenone (DPC). The receptors stem from a woman in her forties or fifties with alopecia areata. Some clones in this sample may be carry-over from other donors' samples.

V and J are TRBV6-5 and TRBJ1-4, with TRBD1 matching 7 bases. Germline values: CDR1 MNHEY, CDR2 SVGAGI. The V segment lost 2 bases and the J segment 8 bases; nucleotides outside the gene matches: 5. The CDR3 runs 14 residues. The CDR3 DNA follows: TGTGCCAGCAGTTACGAAGGGGGCAGGGAAAAACTGTTTTTT. Encoded protein: CASSYEGGREKLFF.

The rearrangement joins TRBV5-1 to TRBJ1-1, with D hard to call. Germline V gives CDR1 SGHRS, CDR2 YFSETQ. Trimming cost V 1 base and J 0 bases, with 7 bases left between them. CDR3 size: 14 residues. DNA of the CDR3: TGCGCCAGCAGCTTGTCAGGATTGAACACTGAAGCTTTCTTT. It encodes CASSLSGLNTEAFF.

The chain combines TRBV18 with TRBJ2-3; D unresolved. V gave up 0 bases and J gave up 0 bases, with 16 bases separating them. This CDR3 spans 18 amino acids. Germline V lookup: CDR1 KGHSH, CDR2 LQKENI. CDR3 sequence (DNA): TGTGCCAGCTCACCACCGGGCAGTTCTTACCGTAGCACAGATACGCAGTATTTT. Encoded protein: CASSPPGSSYRSTDTQYF.

The chain has TRBV5-1 and TRBJ1-2; D gene uncertain. The germline gives CDR1 SGHRS, CDR2 YFSETQ. The CDR3 is 14 amino acids. With 0 bases removed from V and 4 bases from J, the gap between germline ends came to 10 bases. The CDR3 reads CASSLEHEFYGYTF. The CDR3 DNA is TGCGCCAGCAGCTTGGAACATGAATTCTATGGCTACACCTTC.

The table lists this clonotype with a count of one. The genes are TRBV4-1 and TRBJ2-6; 10 nucleotides line up with TRBD1. The trim removed 3 bases at V and 0 bases at J, leaving 5 bases unmatched. This CDR3 is built from 18 residues. Germline V gene data show CDR1 as MGHRA and CDR2 as YSYEKL. The CDR3 region is CASSHPTGGVSGANVLTF. The CDR3, as DNA: TGCGCCAGCAGCCACCCGACAGGGGGCGTCTCTGGGGCCAACGTCCTGACTTTC.

The chain employs TRBV4-1 and TRBJ1-4; 11 bases align to TRBD1. The CDR3 length is 17 residues. The ends lost 4 bases at V and 7 bases at J; junction bases unmatched: 11. Germline V gene data show CDR1 as MGHRA and CDR2 as YSYEKL. The CDR3 DNA reads TGCGCCAGCAGCCCGAAGCGGACAGGGGGCCGAAGTGAAAAACTGTTTTTT. Its protein is CASSPKRTGGRSEKLFF.

The CDR3 DNA reads as TGTGCCAGCACCGTACAACAGAATATAAGGGGGGGCAAAAACATTCAGTACTTC. The encoded protein is CASTVQQNIRGGKNIQYF. The J gene is TRBJ2-4, the V gene TRBV11-2, with a possible D match to TRBD2 (7 bases). Germline V gene sequence: CDR1 SGHAT, CDR2 FQNNGV. The CDR3 contains 18 residues. Trimming pared 7 bases from V and 3 bases from J, leaving 25 bases between.

There are a few counts of this clonotype. The chain couples TRBV7-2 to TRBJ2-7; D not certain. Per the germline V gene, CDR1 is SGHTA and CDR2 is FQGNSA. The CDR3 has 16 residues. Between the trimmed V and J ends, which lost 5 bases and 0 bases, there was a span of 17 bases. CDR3 protein: CASSHYPKANSYEQYF. The CDR3 DNA reads TGTGCCAGCAGCCACTACCCCAAGGCGAACTCCTACGAGCAGTACTTC.

The chain joins TRBV19 to TRBJ1-2; tentative D call: TRBD1 (5 bases). CDR3 size: 13 residues. CDR1 is LNHDA, CDR2 SQIVND, per germline (reference sequence). The germline V and J ends were trimmed by 5 bases and 4 bases, with 11 bases remaining between them. The CDR3 DNA reads TGTGCCAGTAGTGCGTCGGGGACCTATGGCTACACCTTC. Its translation is CASSASGTYGYTF.

This clonotype has ten or more counts. The gene calls are TRBV5-8 and TRBJ2-7, with D perhaps matching TRBD1 (6 bases). Germline loops: CDR1 SGHTS, CDR2 YDEGEE. The CDR3 has 13 amino acids. The V end lost 5 bases, the J end lost 2 bases, and 11 bases lay between the germline ends. The CDR3 sequence: CASRITGTYEQYF. The CDR3 DNA reads as TGTGCCAGCAGGATCACAGGGACCTACGAGCAGTACTTC.

This chain connects TRBV14 to TRBJ2-1; 13 bases fit TRBD2. Germline-derived CDR1 and CDR2 are SGHDN and FVKESK. V trimming: 4 bases; J trimming: 8 bases; junction bases outside the gene matches: 11. The CDR3 has 17 residues. This chain's CDR3 is CASSPRTWTSGSHEQFF. CDR3 bases: TGTGCCAGCAGCCCCAGAACTTGGACTAGCGGGAGCCATGAGCAGTTCTTC.

V gene TRBV10-2 combines with J gene TRBJ2-7; 10 bases fit TRBD2. The CDR3 sequence is 15 residues long. CDR1 WSHSY and CDR2 SAAADI come from the germline V gene. With V trimmed by 10 bases and J by 2 bases, 11 bases remained unmatched. The CDR3 coding sequence is TGCGCCACCCGACAACTAGCGGGGAGTACCTACGAGCAGTACTTC. This encodes CATRQLAGSTYEQYF.

J is TRBJ2-1 and V is TRBV11-3, with a tentative D call TRBD1 (6 bases). The length of the CDR3 is 13 residues. Trimming removed 3 bases from V and 6 bases from J, with 9 bases in between. Germline V CDR1 and CDR2: SGHNT, YENEEA. CDR3 sequence: CASSFGQPNEQFF. Here the CDR3 DNA reads TGTGCCAGCAGCTTTGGACAGCCCAATGAGCAGTTCTTC.

The V call is TRBV19, the J call TRBJ2-1; perhaps TRBD2 as D (6 bases). CDR1 is LNHDA and CDR2 is SQIVND in the germline V gene (reference sequence). Deletions cut 6 bases from V and 7 bases from J, with 16 bases between. The CDR3 has 14 residues. For the CDR3, the DNA is TGTGCCAGTAGCGGGACTCTCGGAGGGAATGAGCAGTTCTTC. As protein: CASSGTLGGNEQFF.